Presented here are 4 T cell receptor beta chains from one specimen sequenced in a study of blood T cell repertoires in COVID-19 (dated by TCRdb to the early 2020s). The library was obtained by the immunoSEQ multiplex PCR assay. Held by TCRdb, this immuneACCESS table contains in-frame sequences only and omits some clones. Under half of the omission traces to an unresolved V gene where checked; the cause of the rest is unknown. This sample has 200,000 to 250,000 clones in its table, and about 82% of those were observed once. Around 1.9% of the sample is held by the ten biggest clonotypes. The sequenced material came from PBMCs or T cells enriched from blood (not recorded which). Source of these receptors: a woman aged 50 to 65 who had recovered from COVID-19.

This chain uses TRBV10-3 with TRBJ1-5, with D perhaps TRBD1 (6 bases). V shed 0 bases and J shed 6 bases, with 9 bases lying between them. Germline V gene data show CDR1 as ENHRY and CDR2 as SYGVKD. The CDR3 totals 14 residues. CDR3 coding DNA: TGTGCCATCAGTGAGTCCAGGACAGTTCAGCCCCAGCATTTT. This gives the protein CAISESRTVQPQHF.

This sequence joins TRBV11-2 and TRBJ2-7; TRBD1 aligns across 9 bases. This CDR3 has 13 residues. The germline gives CDR1 SGHAT, CDR2 FQNNGV. After removal of 5 bases from V and 5 bases from J, the junction contained 4 bases not matched to a gene. CDR3 in DNA: TGTGCCAGCAGCCGGGACAGGGATCACGAGCAGTACTTC. Residues: CASSRDRDHEQYF.

This chain uses TRBV6-5 with TRBJ2-3; 7 bases are shared with TRBD2. Trimming cost V 1 base and J 0 bases; bases outside gene matches: 4. Germline assignment: CDR1 MNHEY and CDR2 SVGAGI. There are 16 residues in the CDR3. The CDR3 nucleotides are TGTGCCAGCAGTTACTTCGGGGGAGGGAGCACAGATACGCAGTATTTT. Amino acids: CASSYFGGGSTDTQYF.

The rearrangement joins TRBV9 to TRBJ2-7, with D perhaps matching TRBD1 (7 bases). There are 16 residues in the CDR3. Germline V gene lookup returns CDR1 SGDLS and CDR2 YYNGEE. The germline V and J ends were trimmed by 0 bases and 1 base, with 14 bases remaining between them. The CDR3 loop reads CASSVGQGGGSYEQYF. As DNA, the CDR3 is TGTGCCAGCAGCGTAGGTCAGGGGGGCGGGTCCTACGAGCAGTACTTC.